Below are 2 T cell receptor beta chains sequenced from a single sample in a study of blood T cells in healthy people across ages. Then a second PCR, running about 6 to 12 cycles, was carried out with a sample-barcoded 5' primer and a J-beta primer mix. One entry per CDR3 protein results from TCRdb running MiXCR on the 5' RACE reads. The sample records 1.5 million to 2 million distinct CDR3 sequences, just under 50% being singletons. The sequencing sample was made of blood. The receptors come from a woman between 40 and 50 years old in good health.

This clonotype occurred many times. The rearrangement links TRBV24-1 to TRBJ1-2, with D uncertain. Trimming stripped 3 bases from V and 10 bases from J, with 14 bases between. This CDR3 comprises 13 residues. The V gene's germline CDR1 is KGHDR and CDR2 SFDVKD. CDR3 nucleotides: TGTGCCACCAGTGATAATTTGCAGGACGCCTACACCTTC. Translating gives CATSDNLQDAYTF.

This chain links TRBV28 with TRBJ1-2; D uncertain. Germline loops: CDR1 MDHEN, CDR2 SYDVKM. The CDR3 has 10 amino acids. V shed 6 bases and J shed 6 bases, with 5 bases lying between them. The CDR3 DNA reads TGTGCCAGCAGATCTAATGGCTACACCTTC. This sequence encodes CASRSNGYTF.